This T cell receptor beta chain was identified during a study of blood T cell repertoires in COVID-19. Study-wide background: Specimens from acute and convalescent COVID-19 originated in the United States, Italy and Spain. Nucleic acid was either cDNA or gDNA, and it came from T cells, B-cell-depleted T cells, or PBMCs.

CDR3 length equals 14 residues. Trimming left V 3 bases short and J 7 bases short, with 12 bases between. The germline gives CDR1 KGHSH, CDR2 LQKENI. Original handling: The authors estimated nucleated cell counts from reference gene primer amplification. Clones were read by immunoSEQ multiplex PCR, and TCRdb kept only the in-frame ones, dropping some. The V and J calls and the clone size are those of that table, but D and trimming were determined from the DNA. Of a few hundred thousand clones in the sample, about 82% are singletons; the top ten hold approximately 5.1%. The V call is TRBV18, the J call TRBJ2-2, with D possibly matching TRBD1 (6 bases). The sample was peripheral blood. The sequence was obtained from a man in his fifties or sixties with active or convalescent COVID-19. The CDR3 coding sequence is TGTGCCAGCTCACCCGGGACACGACGCGGGGAGCTGTTTTTT. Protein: CASSPGTRRGELFF.